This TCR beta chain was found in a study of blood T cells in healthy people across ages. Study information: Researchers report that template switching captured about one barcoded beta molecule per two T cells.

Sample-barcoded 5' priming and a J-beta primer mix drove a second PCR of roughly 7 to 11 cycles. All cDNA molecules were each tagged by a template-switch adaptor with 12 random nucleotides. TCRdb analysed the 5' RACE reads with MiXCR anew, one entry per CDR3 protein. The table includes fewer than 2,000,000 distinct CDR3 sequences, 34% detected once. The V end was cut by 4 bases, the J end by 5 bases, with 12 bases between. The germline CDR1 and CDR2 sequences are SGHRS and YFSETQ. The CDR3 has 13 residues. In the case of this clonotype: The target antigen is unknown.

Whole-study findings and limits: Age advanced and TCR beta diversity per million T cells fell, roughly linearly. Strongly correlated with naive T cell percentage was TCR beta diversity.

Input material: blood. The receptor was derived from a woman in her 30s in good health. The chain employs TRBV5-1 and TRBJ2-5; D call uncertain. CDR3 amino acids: CASSTPPGETQYF. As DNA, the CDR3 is TGCGCCAGCAGCACACCCCCGGGCGAGACCCAGTACTTC. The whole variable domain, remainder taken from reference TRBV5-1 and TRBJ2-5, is KAGVTQTPRYLIKTRGQQVTLSCSPISGHRSVSWYQQTPGQGLQFLFEYFSETQRNKGNFPGRFSGRQFSNSRSEMNVSTLELGDSALYLCASSTPPGETQYFGPGTRLLVL.